This passage covers 14 T cell receptor beta chains from one sample sequenced in a study. Tregs were sorted as CD4+CD25+CD127-/low cells. TCRdb re-analysed the 5' RACE reads in MiXCR, keeping a single row per CDR3 protein. This sample yields approximately 40,000 distinct CDR3 sequences, of which around 20% are seen a single time; about 4% belongs to the top ten. The specimen sequenced was Tregs sorted from blood. The source of these receptors is a female donor with breast cancer.

Notes on this clonotype: Possible read error: a much larger clone is one base away. This chain joins TRBV18 and TRBJ2-5; 7 nucleotides align to TRBD2. Germline trimming cut 0 bases from V and 7 bases from J; bases unmatched to any gene: 8. The CDR3 runs to 15 residues. The V gene's germline CDR1 is KGHSH and CDR2 LQKENI. CDR3 nucleotide sequence: TGTGCCAGCTCACCACCAGACGGGAGGAAAGGGACCCAGTACTTC. Amino acid sequence: CASSPPDGRKGTQYF.

This clonotype was recorded only once. The chain employs TRBV14 and TRBJ1-5; D uncertain. The CDR3 is 16 residues long. V was cut by 0 bases and J by 0 bases, with 9 bases left in between. Looked up from germline, CDR1 is SGHDN and CDR2 is FVKESK. The CDR3: CASSQDPGSSNQPQHF. The CDR3 DNA follows: TGTGCCAGCAGCCAAGATCCGGGGAGTAGCAATCAGCCCCAGCATTTT.

This clonotype is classed as medium-sized. V usage is TRBV25-1 and J usage is TRBJ2-7, with a weak D call TRBD1 (5 bases). Germline-derived CDR1 and CDR2 are MGHDK and SYGVNS. This CDR3 spans 14 amino acids. V lost 5 bases and J lost 5, with 16 bases in between. CDR3 bases: TGTGCCAGCAGTCCCTTTCCCCAGGGTGACGAGCAGTACTTC. As protein: CASSPFPQGDEQYF.

This clonotype showed up just once. This clone may be a read error of a much larger clone one base away. The chain employs TRBV7-6 and TRBJ2-4, with D possibly being TRBD2 (6 bases). The CDR3 extends over 14 amino acids. CDR1 is SGHVS and CDR2 is FNYEAQ in the germline V gene. CDR3 sequence: CASSSGVAKNILYF. CDR3 coding DNA: TGTGCCAGCAGCTCGGGAGTAGCCAAAAACATTCTGTACTTC.

This clonotype was counted between two and nine times. The chain joins TRBV18 to TRBJ2-1; 7 bases are shared with TRBD2. Germline V CDR1 and CDR2: KGHSH, LQKENI. V trimming: 1 base; J trimming: 8 bases; junction bases outside the gene matches: 5. The CDR3 is 14 amino acids. DNA for the CDR3: TGTGCCAGCTCACCACGGGGGGGAGAGGATGAGCAGTTCTTC. Translation: CASSPRGGEDEQFF. The whole variable domain, remainder taken from reference TRBV18 and TRBJ2-1, is NAGVMQNPRHLVRRRGQEARLRCSPMKGHSHVYWYRQLPEEGLKFMVYLQKENIIDESGMPKERFSAEFPKEGPSILRIQQVVRGDSAAYFCASSPRGGEDEQFFGPGTRLTVL.

This clonotype was picked up many times. This sequence joins TRBV9 and TRBJ2-1; D remains unclear. Germline CDR1 is SGDLS and CDR2 is YYNGEE. The length of the CDR3 is 16 residues. The V and J ends lost 1 base and 1 base respectively, with 12 bases between them. The CDR3 region is CASSVSPNWSYNEQFF. CDR3 bases: TGTGCCAGCAGCGTAAGTCCAAACTGGTCCTACAATGAGCAGTTCTTC.

In its sample, this clonotype was seen a few times. The chain carries TRBV5-1 and TRBJ2-7; 13 nucleotides line up with TRBD2. Germline CDR1 reads SGHRS; CDR2 reads YFSETQ. Losses at the gene ends were 4 bases for V and 3 bases for J; bases not matched to a gene: 4. The CDR3 totals 15 residues. The CDR3 protein is CASSSGLAGVYEQYF. CDR3 sequence (DNA): TGCGCCAGCAGCAGCGGACTAGCGGGAGTCTACGAGCAGTACTTC.

The CDR3 spells CASSYAIAGANEQYF. CDR3 nucleotide sequence: TGTGCCAGCAGCTACGCCATAGCGGGAGCAAACGAGCAGTACTTC. The chain links TRBV12-3 or TRBV12-4 to TRBJ2-7; 9 bases are a match to TRBD2. V was pared by 6 bases and J by 5 bases, with 11 bases of the junction left unmatched. The CDR3 is 15 residues long.

The V and J genes are TRBV9 and TRBJ2-3, with 7 bases matching TRBD2. The germline gives CDR1 SGDLS, CDR2 YYNGEE. Unmatched junction bases numbered 0, after V lost 2 bases and J lost 0 bases. CDR3 length equals 14 residues. In nucleotides, the CDR3 is TGTGCCAGCAGCGTTAGCGGGAGCACAGATACGCAGTATTTT. Encoded protein: CASSVSGSTDTQYF.

This clonotype was found many times. This chain connects TRBV4-2 to TRBJ2-5; 8 bases match TRBD2. This CDR3 region has 15 residues. Per germline, CDR1 LGHNA and CDR2 YNFKEQ. Trimming took 1 base from V and 1 from J; bases not matched to a gene: 2. CDR3 loop: CASSQGSGTQETQYF. CDR3 DNA sequence: TGTGCCAGCAGCCAAGGTAGCGGGACCCAAGAGACCCAGTACTTC.

This clonotype was seen only a few times. Germline is not matched at one junction end, which may reflect a read error. The J gene is TRBJ1-2, the V gene TRBV30; D is uncertain. There are 17 residues in the CDR3. The germline gives CDR1 GTSNPN, CDR2 SVGIG (reference sequence). CDR3 bases: TGTGCCTGGAGCGGACCGACCAGGTTCCATTTTAACTACGGCTACACCTTC. Translated, it gives CAWSGPTRFHFNYGYTF.

The gene calls are TRBV24-1 and TRBJ2-1; 8 bases map to TRBD2. CDR1 and CDR2 from the germline V gene are KGHDR and SFDVKD. The CDR3 contains 17 residues. V shed 2 bases and J 4 bases; nucleotides not matched to a gene: 9. CDR3: CATSDSTSGSPYNEQFF. Here the CDR3 DNA reads TGTGCCACCAGTGATTCGACAAGCGGGAGTCCTTACAATGAGCAGTTCTTC.

The chain couples TRBV29-1 to TRBJ2-7; D is ambiguous. The CDR3 is 12 residues long. Trimming shortened V by 4 bases and J by 1 base, and 8 bases separated the two germline ends. The V gene's germline CDR1 is SQVTM and CDR2 ANQGSEA. The CDR3 sequence is CSVAGGSYEQYF. The CDR3 coding sequence is TGCAGCGTTGCGGGCGGTTCCTACGAGCAGTACTTC.

CDR3 sequence: CATSGAGAGTLTDTQYF. CDR3 bases: TGTGCCACCAGTGGGGCCGGAGCGGGGACGCTCACAGATACGCAGTATTTT. The genes are TRBV24-1 and TRBJ2-3, with TRBD2 identical over 7 bases. The CDR3 is made up of 17 amino acids. V gave up 5 bases and J gave up 2 bases; unmatched junction bases: 12. Germline values: CDR1 KGHDR, CDR2 SFDVKD.